Reported below is one TCR beta chain. The target antigen is unknown. Germline lookup yields CDR1 SGHKS and CDR2 YYEKEE (reference sequence). CDR3 length equals 16 residues. TCRdb reworked the 5' RACE reads into one entry per CDR3 protein, no DNA. Its table lists roughly 150,000 distinct CDR3 sequences. These data are taken from a study of monozygotic twins with inflammatory bowel disease. Study results and limitations: Compared with healthy co-twins, IBD patients showed reduced TCRbeta repertoire diversity by inverse Simpson.

The sequence derives from a human donor with ulcerative colitis or Crohn's disease, or a healthy co-twin of an affected twin (not recorded which). The genes are TRBV5-5 and TRBJ2-1; without DNA, the TCRdb call of TRBD1 cannot be checked. Source material: blood. Here the CDR3 reads CASSSDRRLTGNEQFF. Full variable domain (remainder filled in from reference TRBV5-5 and TRBJ2-1): DAGVTQSPTHLIKTRGQQVTLRCSPISGHKSVSWYQQVLGQGPQFIFQYYEKEERGRGNFPDRFSARQFPNYSSELNVNALLLGDSALYLCASSSDRRLTGNEQFFGPGTRLTVL.